This TCR beta chain was identified in a study of blood T cell repertoires in COVID-19. Generated by immunoSEQ multiplex PCR, the TCRdb table keeps only in-frame clones and is missing some. The sample consists of over 200,000 clones, more than 70% of them appearing once. CDR3 length equals 15 residues. CDR1 is SGHNT and CDR2 is YENEEA in the germline V gene. J was trimmed by 10 bases and V by 1 base; bases with no gene match: 9. V usage is TRBV11-3 and J usage is TRBJ2-1; 8 bases are a match to TRBD1. This clonotype was obtained from a woman aged 45-60 years with acute or convalescent COVID-19. Sequenced input: peripheral blood. In DNA, the CDR3 is TGTGCCAGCAGCTTAGGTCAGGGGGCGGTTGGAGAGCAGTTCTTC. Protein sequence: CASSLGQGAVGEQFF. The complete variable domain, with remaining parts taken from reference TRBV11-3 and TRBJ2-1, reads EAGVVQSPRYKIIEKKQPVAFWCNPISGHNTLYWYLQNLGQGPELLIRYENEEAVDDSQLPKDRFSAERLKGVDSTLKIQPAELGDSAVYLCASSLGQGAVGEQFFGPGTRLTVL.